What follows are 24 T cell receptor beta chains derived from one specimen sequenced in a study of blood T cell repertoires in COVID-19. Assay used: immunoSEQ multiplex PCR; TCRdb lists only in-frame clones, some missing. The repertoire has 150,000 to 200,000 clones, about nine tenths of them found once; the top ten carry over 15%. Sequencing input: peripheral blood. Receptors were obtained from a man aged 55-75 years with active or convalescent COVID-19.

The J gene is TRBJ1-2, the V gene TRBV18; no clear D gene. V was shortened by 6 bases and J by 8 bases, with 13 bases between the two germline ends. The germline CDR1 and CDR2 sequences are KGHSH and LQKENI. This CDR3 comprises 12 residues. DNA of the CDR3: TGTGCCAGCTCCCCCGTTGAGGCCGGCTACACCTTC. As protein: CASSPVEAGYTF. Full variable domain (outside the CDR3, taken from reference TRBV18 and TRBJ1-2): NAGVMQNPRHLVRRRGQEARLRCSPMKGHSHVYWYRQLPEEGLKFMVYLQKENIIDESGMPKERFSAEFPKEGPSILRIQQVVRGDSAAYFCASSPVEAGYTFGSGTRLTVV.

A single count supports this clone. The chain has TRBV6-1 and TRBJ2-3; no reliable D call. CDR3 length: 15 amino acids. V was shortened by 0 bases and J by 4 bases, with 11 bases between the two germline ends. In germline, CDR1 is MNHNS, CDR2 SASEGT. The CDR3 coding sequence is TGTGCCAGCAGTGAAGCGGCCACCCGCTCAGATACGCAGTATTTT. Its translation is CASSEAATRSDTQYF.

The rearrangement joins TRBV11-2 to TRBJ1-1; D may be TRBD1 (6 bases). Trimming stripped 6 bases from V and 6 bases from J, with 17 bases between. This CDR3 region has 14 residues. Germline V lookup: CDR1 SGHAT, CDR2 FQNNGV. CDR3 nucleotide sequence: TGTGCCAGCAGGAAGACAGGTTCCATTTCTGAAGCTTTCTTT. Protein product: CASRKTGSISEAFF. The variable domain in full, with the rest retrieved from reference TRBV11-2 and TRBJ1-1, is EAGVAQSPRYKIIEKRQSVAFWCNPISGHATLYWYQQILGQGPKLLIQFQNNGVVDDSQLPKDRFSAERLKGVDSTLKIQPAKLEDSAVYLCASRKTGSISEAFFGQGTRLTVV.

This sequence joins TRBV5-4 and TRBJ1-2, with a tentative D call TRBD1 (5 bases). Trimming took 0 bases from V and 0 from J, leaving 9 bases between them. The CDR3 is made up of 15 amino acids. Germline-derived CDR1 and CDR2 are SGHNT and YYREEE (reference sequence). In DNA form, the CDR3 reads TGTGCCAGCAGCTTGGGACAGACTTCTAACTATGGCTACACCTTC. Translating gives CASSLGQTSNYGYTF.

V gene TRBV30 combines with J gene TRBJ2-7, with 11 bases that match TRBD1. V dropped 4 bases and J dropped 4; count of bases not matched to a gene: 6. The CDR3 loop spans 14 amino acids. Germline V gene lookup returns CDR1 GTSNPN and CDR2 SVGIG (reference sequence). CDR3 sequence: CAWTDRGLFYEQYF. DNA for the CDR3: TGTGCCTGGACGGACAGGGGGCTATTTTACGAGCAGTACTTC.

The chain links TRBV7-2 to TRBJ2-1; 9 bases map to TRBD2. The germline V gene has CDR1 SGHTA and CDR2 FQGNSA. CDR3 size: 17 residues. The trim removed 2 bases at V and 2 bases at J, leaving 7 bases unmatched. The CDR3 region has the DNA TGTGCCAGCAGCTTAAAGGCGGGAGGGATCCCCTACAATGAGCAGTTCTTC. Its translation: CASSLKAGGIPYNEQFF.

The rearrangement joins TRBV7-9 to TRBJ1-2; TRBD1 aligns across 10 bases. Germline V gives CDR1 SEHNR, CDR2 FQNEAQ (reference sequence). J lost 7 bases, V lost 1 base, and 6 bases had no gene match. The CDR3 runs to 15 residues. CDR3 in DNA: TGTGCCAGCAGCTTAGAGGTGACAGGGGGCGTTGGCTACACCTTC. Its protein product is CASSLEVTGGVGYTF.

The chain employs TRBV18 and TRBJ2-2; D remains unclear. Germline V lookup: CDR1 KGHSH, CDR2 LQKENI. Between the trimmed V and J ends, which lost 0 bases and 6 bases, there was a span of 8 bases. The CDR3 contains 14 residues. DNA for the CDR3: TGTGCCAGCTCACCACCGTCGGTAGCCGGGGAGCTGTTTTTT. This codes for CASSPPSVAGELFF.

This clone was picked up one time. V and J are TRBV10-1 and TRBJ2-1, with a weak D call TRBD2 (5 bases). The CDR3 spans 13 residues. Trimming pared 3 bases from V and 7 bases from J, leaving 10 bases between. Germline CDR1 is WNHNN and CDR2 is SYGVQD (reference sequence). The CDR3 DNA follows: TGCGCCAGCAGTGATCCGGGGTTTAATGAGCAGTTCTTC. Its translation: CASSDPGFNEQFF.

The count of this clone is one. The rearrangement links TRBV18 to TRBJ2-3; TRBD2 might be the D (5 bases). The CDR3 runs 13 residues. CDR1 is KGHSH, CDR2 LQKENI, per germline. V lost 3 bases and J lost 4, with 8 bases in between. CDR3 loop: CASSPRAADTQYF. The CDR3 nucleotides are TGTGCCAGCTCACCGCGGGCCGCAGATACGCAGTATTTT.

This clone has a single count. V usage is TRBV6-4 and J usage is TRBJ2-1, with TRBD2 matching over 7 bases. This CDR3 comprises 16 residues. Germline trimming cut 4 bases from V and 0 bases from J; bases unmatched to any gene: 6. Germline CDR1 and CDR2: MRHNA and SNTAGT. The CDR3 reads CASSVFGGTSYNEQFF. CDR3 nucleotide sequence: TGTGCCAGCAGTGTTTTCGGGGGGACCTCCTACAATGAGCAGTTCTTC.

The chain joins TRBV7-9 to TRBJ2-7; a weak D match, TRBD2 (6 bases). The CDR3 contains 18 residues. The V gene's germline CDR1 is SEHNR and CDR2 FQNEAQ (reference sequence). Between the trimmed V and J ends, which lost 3 bases and 2 bases, there was a span of 23 bases. The DNA for the CDR3 is TGTGCCAGCAGCTTGGGTGGGACGGGGGAATACCCCACCTACGAGCAGTACTTC. It codes for CASSLGGTGEYPTYEQYF.

The chain uses TRBV3-1 (or the pseudogene TRBV3-2) and TRBJ2-5; D is undetermined. The CDR3 consists of 12 residues. CDR1 and CDR2 (germline): LGHDT, YNNKEL (reference sequence). The ends were cut back, 3 bases at V and 4 bases at J, with 6 bases in the middle. CDR3 protein: CASSQGLETQYF. The CDR3 region has the DNA TGTGCCAGCAGCCAGGGCTTAGAGACCCAGTACTTC.

The chain joins TRBV5-1 to TRBJ1-1, with D possibly TRBD1 on 5 matching bases. The CDR3 has 13 residues. Trimming took off 3 bases at V and 4 bases at J, with 10 bases between the two ends. Germline CDR1 and CDR2: SGHRS and YFSETQ. CDR3 nucleotides: TGCGCCAGCAGCTATCAGGGAGGCACTGAAGCTTTCTTT. The encoded protein is CASSYQGGTEAFF.

The rearrangement uses TRBV14 and TRBJ1-4; TRBD1 aligns across 10 bases. V dropped 2 bases and J dropped 7; count of bases not matched to a gene: 1. Per germline, CDR1 SGHDN and CDR2 FVKESK. The CDR3 has 14 residues. CDR3 sequence reads: CASSQRTGGEKLFF. The DNA for the CDR3 is TGTGCCAGCAGCCAACGGACAGGGGGTGAAAAACTGTTTTTT.

The chain uses TRBV4-2 and TRBJ2-7; D gene ambiguous. V was pared by 0 bases and J by 2 bases, with 11 bases between. Germline lookup yields CDR1 LGHNA and CDR2 YNFKEQ. The CDR3 contains 15 residues. In nucleotides, the CDR3 is TGTGCCAGCAGCCAAGATTTTGCGGCAACCTACGAGCAGTACTTC. It codes for CASSQDFAATYEQYF.

The chain joins TRBV6-5 to TRBJ2-5, with 8 bases fitting TRBD2. J lost 5 bases, V lost 5 bases, and 7 bases had no gene match. Germline assignment: CDR1 MNHEY and CDR2 SVGAGI. CDR3 length: 14 residues. The CDR3 nucleotides are TGTGCCAGCAGTCAAAGCGGGAGTGATGAGACCCAGTACTTC. It encodes CASSQSGSDETQYF.

The rearrangement uses TRBV7-2 and TRBJ1-4; D not resolved. Germline loops: CDR1 SGHTA, CDR2 FQGNSA. Trimming left V 0 bases short and J 4 bases short, with 9 bases between. This CDR3 contains 15 residues. CDR3 residues: CASSLAGRHNEKLFF. For the CDR3, the DNA is TGTGCCAGCAGCTTAGCGGGCAGGCATAATGAAAAACTGTTTTTT.

The V gene is TRBV19, the J gene TRBJ2-1; 8 bases line up with TRBD2. V trimming: 10 bases; J trimming: 1 base; junction bases outside the gene matches: 15. In germline, CDR1 is LNHDA, CDR2 SQIVND (reference sequence). The CDR3 loop spans 17 amino acids. The CDR3 protein is CATAFGAGGTSYNEQFF. CDR3 DNA: TGTGCCACCGCCTTTGGGGCGGGAGGAACTTCCTACAATGAGCAGTTCTTC.

The rearrangement uses TRBV5-6 and TRBJ2-3, with 13 bases identical to TRBD2. The CDR3 runs 16 residues. J gave up 3 bases and V 4 bases, and 5 bases lay outside the gene matches. CDR1 is SGHDT and CDR2 is YYEEEE in the germline V gene. Here the CDR3 reads CASSLGLAGLTDTQYF. The CDR3 nucleotides read TGTGCCAGCAGCCTGGGACTAGCGGGGTTGACAGATACGCAGTATTTT.

This clone appeared a single time. This chain connects TRBV13 to TRBJ1-2, with TRBD1 matching 10 bases. V trimming: 2 bases; J trimming: 2 bases; junction bases outside the gene matches: 8. This CDR3 has 17 amino acids. From germline, CDR1 is PRHDT and CDR2 FYEKMQ (reference sequence). The CDR3 bases are TGTGCCAGCAGCTTATATGTTCGGACAGGGGGAAACTATGGCTACACCTTC. Its protein product is CASSLYVRTGGNYGYTF.

This clone was observed a handful of times. J is TRBJ1-2 and V is TRBV7-2; D perhaps matches TRBD1 (6 bases). Germline CDR1 and CDR2: SGHTA and FQGNSA. The V and J ends lost 5 bases and 3 bases respectively, with 7 bases between them. The length of the CDR3 is 12 residues. CDR3 amino acids: CASSDRYYGYTF. CDR3 coding DNA: TGTGCCAGCAGCGACAGGTACTATGGCTACACCTTC.

This chain uses TRBV24-1 with TRBJ2-3, with 12 nucleotides matching TRBD1. The CDR3 has 18 amino acids. Germline V gene data show CDR1 as KGHDR and CDR2 as SFDVKD. The ends lost 3 bases at V and 4 bases at J; junction bases unmatched: 10. DNA for the CDR3: TGTGCCACCAGTGATCCGACCGGGACAGGGGGCTTGGCAGATACGCAGTATTTT. The encoded protein is CATSDPTGTGGLADTQYF.

In this sample, this clone turned up a few times. The rearrangement links TRBV27 to TRBJ2-1; 7 nucleotides line up with TRBD2. Germline lookup yields CDR1 MNHEY and CDR2 SMNVEV (reference sequence). CDR3 length equals 17 residues. J gave up 0 bases and V 7 bases, and 12 bases lay outside the gene matches. This CDR3 reads CASKVYGPSGSYNEQFF. The CDR3, as DNA: TGTGCCAGCAAAGTTTATGGGCCTAGCGGCTCCTACAATGAGCAGTTCTTC.